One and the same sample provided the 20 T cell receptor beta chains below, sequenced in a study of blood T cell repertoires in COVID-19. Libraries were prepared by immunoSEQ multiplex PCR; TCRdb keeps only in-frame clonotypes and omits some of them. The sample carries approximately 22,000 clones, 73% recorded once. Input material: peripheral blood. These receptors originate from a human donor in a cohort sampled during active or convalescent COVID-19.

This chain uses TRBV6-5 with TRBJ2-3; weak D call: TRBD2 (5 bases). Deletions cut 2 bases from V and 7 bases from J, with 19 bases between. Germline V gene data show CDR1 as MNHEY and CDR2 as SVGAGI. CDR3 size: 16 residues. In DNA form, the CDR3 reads TGTGCCAGCAGTTACGCCAGGCGGGCCGTAGGAAATACGCAGTATTTT. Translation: CASSYARRAVGNTQYF.

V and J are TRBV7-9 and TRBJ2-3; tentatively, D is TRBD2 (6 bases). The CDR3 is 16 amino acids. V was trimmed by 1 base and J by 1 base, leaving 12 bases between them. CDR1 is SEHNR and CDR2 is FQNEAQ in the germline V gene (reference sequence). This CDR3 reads CASSLVPGGGTDTQYF. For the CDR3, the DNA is TGTGCCAGCAGCTTAGTACCTGGCGGGGGCACAGATACGCAGTATTTT.

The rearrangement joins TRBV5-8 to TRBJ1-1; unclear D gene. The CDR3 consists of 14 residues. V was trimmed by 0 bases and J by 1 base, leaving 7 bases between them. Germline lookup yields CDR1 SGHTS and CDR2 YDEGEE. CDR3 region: CASSLGHSNTEAFF. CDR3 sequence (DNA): TGTGCCAGCAGCTTGGGACACTCGAACACTGAAGCTTTCTTT. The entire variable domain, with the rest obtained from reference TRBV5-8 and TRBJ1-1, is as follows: EAGVTQSPTHLIKTRGQQATLRCSPISGHTSVYWYQQALGLGLQFLLWYDEGEERNRGNFPPRFSGRQFPNYSSELNVNALELEDSALYLCASSLGHSNTEAFFGQGTRLTVV.

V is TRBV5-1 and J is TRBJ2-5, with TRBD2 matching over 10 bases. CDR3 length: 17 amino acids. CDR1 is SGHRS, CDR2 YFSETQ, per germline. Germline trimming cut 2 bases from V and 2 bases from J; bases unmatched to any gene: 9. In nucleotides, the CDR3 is TGCGCCAGCAGCTTAAACCCGGCTAGCGGGGGACAAGAGACCCAGTACTTC. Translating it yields CASSLNPASGGQETQYF.

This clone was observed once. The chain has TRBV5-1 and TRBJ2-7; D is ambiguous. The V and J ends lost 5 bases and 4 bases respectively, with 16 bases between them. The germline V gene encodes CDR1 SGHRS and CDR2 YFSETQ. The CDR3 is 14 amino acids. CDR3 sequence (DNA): TGCGCCAGCAGACTACGGGTGGTGGATTACGAGCAGTACTTC. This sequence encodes CASRLRVVDYEQYF.

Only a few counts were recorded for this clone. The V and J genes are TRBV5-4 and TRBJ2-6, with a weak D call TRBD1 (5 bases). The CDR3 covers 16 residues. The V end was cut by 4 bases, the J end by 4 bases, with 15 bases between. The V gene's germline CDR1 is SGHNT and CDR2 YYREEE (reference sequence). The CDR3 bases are TGTGCCAGCAGCGATCCAGGGTTTCCCGGGGCCAACGTCCTGACTTTC. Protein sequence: CASSDPGFPGANVLTF.

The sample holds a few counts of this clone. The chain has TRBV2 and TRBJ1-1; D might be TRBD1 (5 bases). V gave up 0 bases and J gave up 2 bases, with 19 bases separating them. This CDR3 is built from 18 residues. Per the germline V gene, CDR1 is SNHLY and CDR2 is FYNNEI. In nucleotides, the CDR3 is TGTGCCAGCAGTGAAGCGCTTGCAGCCTGGGGCCCTAACACTGAAGCTTTCTTT. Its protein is CASSEALAAWGPNTEAFF.

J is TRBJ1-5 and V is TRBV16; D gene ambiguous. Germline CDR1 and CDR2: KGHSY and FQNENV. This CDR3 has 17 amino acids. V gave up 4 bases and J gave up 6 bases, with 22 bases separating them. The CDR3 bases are TGTGCCAGCAGCCGGATGCGGGCCTCCGAATGGGGTCAGCCCCAGCATTTT. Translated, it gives CASSRMRASEWGQPQHF.

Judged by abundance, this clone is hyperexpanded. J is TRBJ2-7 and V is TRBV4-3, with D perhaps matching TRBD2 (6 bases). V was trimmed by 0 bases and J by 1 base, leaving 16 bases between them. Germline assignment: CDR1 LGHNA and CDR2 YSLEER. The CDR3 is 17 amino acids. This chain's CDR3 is CASSQDVSTGDSYEQYF. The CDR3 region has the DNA TGCGCCAGCAGCCAAGACGTAAGCACGGGGGATTCCTACGAGCAGTACTTC.

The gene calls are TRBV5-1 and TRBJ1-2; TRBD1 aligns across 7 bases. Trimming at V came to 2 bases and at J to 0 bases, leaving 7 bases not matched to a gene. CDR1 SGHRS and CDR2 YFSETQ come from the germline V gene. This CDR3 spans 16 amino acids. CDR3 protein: CASSFGTASTNYGYTF. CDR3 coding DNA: TGCGCCAGCAGCTTCGGGACAGCTTCTACTAACTATGGCTACACCTTC.

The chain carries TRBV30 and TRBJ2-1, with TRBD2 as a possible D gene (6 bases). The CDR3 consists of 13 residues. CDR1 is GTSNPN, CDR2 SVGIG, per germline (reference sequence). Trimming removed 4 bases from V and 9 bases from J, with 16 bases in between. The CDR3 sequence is CAWIHGRRGEQFF. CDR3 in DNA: TGTGCCTGGATCCATGGACGGCGGGGTGAGCAGTTCTTC.

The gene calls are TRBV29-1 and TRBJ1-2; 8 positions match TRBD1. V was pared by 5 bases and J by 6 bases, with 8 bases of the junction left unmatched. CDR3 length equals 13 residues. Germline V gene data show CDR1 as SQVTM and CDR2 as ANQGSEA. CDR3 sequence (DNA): TGCAGCGTTCCAAGGGCAGGGGGCCATGGCTACACCTTC. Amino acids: CSVPRAGGHGYTF. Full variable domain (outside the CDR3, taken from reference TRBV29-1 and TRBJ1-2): SAVISQKPSRDICQRGTSLTIQCQVDSQVTMMFWYRQQPGQSLTLIATANQGSEATYESGFVIDKFPISRPNLTFSTLTVSNMSPEDSSIYLCSVPRAGGHGYTFGSGTRLTVV.

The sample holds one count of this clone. CDR3: CASSQGLGLSAQETQYF. The CDR3 coding sequence is TGTGCCAGCAGCCAAGGTCTGGGACTAAGCGCCCAAGAGACCCAGTACTTC. This rearrangement joins TRBV3-1 (or the pseudogene TRBV3-2) to TRBJ2-5, with 7 bases matching TRBD2. V lost 1 base to trimming and J lost 1 base; unmatched junction nucleotides: 9. The CDR3 contains 17 residues. Germline CDR1 and CDR2: LGHDT and YNNKEL (reference sequence).

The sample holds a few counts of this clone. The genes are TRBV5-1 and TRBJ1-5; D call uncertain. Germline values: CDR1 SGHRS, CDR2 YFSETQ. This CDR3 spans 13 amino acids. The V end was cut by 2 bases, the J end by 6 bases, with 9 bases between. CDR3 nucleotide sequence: TGCGCCAGCAGCTTAGAGGTAGGTCAGCCCCAGCATTTT. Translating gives CASSLEVGQPQHF.

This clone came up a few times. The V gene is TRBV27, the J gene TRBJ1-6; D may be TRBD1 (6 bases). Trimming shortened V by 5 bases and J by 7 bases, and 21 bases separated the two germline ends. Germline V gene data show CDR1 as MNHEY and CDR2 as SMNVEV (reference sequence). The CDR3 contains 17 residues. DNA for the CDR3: TGTGCCAGCAGTCCCCGGACAGCGTCGCTACTAAATTCACCCCTCCACTTT. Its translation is CASSPRTASLLNSPLHF.

This chain's CDR3 is CASSTRALITGTSGKNIQYF. CDR3 nucleotides: TGCGCCAGCAGCACCCGAGCCCTAATTACCGGGACTAGCGGTAAAAACATTCAGTACTTC. The rearrangement uses TRBV4-1 and TRBJ2-4, with 11 bases lining up with TRBD2. CDR3 length: 20 residues. J lost 4 bases, V lost 5 bases, and 19 bases had no gene match. Germline CDR1 reads MGHRA; CDR2 reads YSYEKL.

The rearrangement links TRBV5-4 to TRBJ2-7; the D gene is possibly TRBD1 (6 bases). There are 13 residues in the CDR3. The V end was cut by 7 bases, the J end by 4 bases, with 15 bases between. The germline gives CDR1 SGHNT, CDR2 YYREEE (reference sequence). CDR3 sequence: CASLGRGRYEQYF. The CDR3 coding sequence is TGTGCCAGCCTGGGCAGGGGAAGGTACGAGCAGTACTTC.

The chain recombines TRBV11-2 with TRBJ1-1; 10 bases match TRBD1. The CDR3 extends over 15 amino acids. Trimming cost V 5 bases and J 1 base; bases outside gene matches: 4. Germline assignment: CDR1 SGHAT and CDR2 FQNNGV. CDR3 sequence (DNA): TGTGCCAGCAGCCTCTGGACAGGGGGGAACACTGAAGCTTTCTTT. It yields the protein CASSLWTGGNTEAFF.

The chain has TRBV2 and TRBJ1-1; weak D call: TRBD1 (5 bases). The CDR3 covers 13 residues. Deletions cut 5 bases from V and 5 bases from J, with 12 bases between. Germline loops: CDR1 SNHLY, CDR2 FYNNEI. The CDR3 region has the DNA TGTGCCAGCAGTCCCGGGGGGGTAACTGAAGCTTTCTTT. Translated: CASSPGGVTEAFF.

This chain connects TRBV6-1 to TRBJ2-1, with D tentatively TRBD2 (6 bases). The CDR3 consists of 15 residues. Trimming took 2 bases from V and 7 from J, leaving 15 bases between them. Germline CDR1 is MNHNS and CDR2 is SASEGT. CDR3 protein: CASSEFGGSMNEQFF. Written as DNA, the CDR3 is TGTGCCAGCAGTGAATTTGGGGGGAGTATGAATGAGCAGTTCTTC.